One and the same sample provided the 15 T cell receptor beta chains below, sequenced in a study of CD8+CD57+ T cells in acquired aplastic anemia. CDR3 and TCR beta VDJ profiling relied on genomic DNA as the template. TCRdb redid the calling of the reads with MiXCR, one entry per CDR3 protein. The sample yields 150,000 to 200,000 distinct CDR3 sequences, 50% to 65% seen once. For sequencing, patients were chosen who had shown expansion of CD8+CD57+ cells by flow cytometry. Sequencing was performed on sorted CD4+, CD8+, or CD8+CD57+ T cells (not recorded which) from PBMCs. The receptors were sampled from a human donor with aplastic anemia.

V is TRBV6-4 and J is TRBJ1-2, with D perhaps TRBD1 (5 bases). The CDR3 is 13 residues long. The germline CDR1 and CDR2 sequences are MRHNA and SNTAGT. Between the trimmed V and J ends, which lost 8 bases and 7 bases, there was a span of 17 bases. Written as DNA, the CDR3 is TGTGCCAGCTCACCTCAGGGAACGGGTGGCTACACCTTC. Translated: CASSPQGTGGYTF.

With respect to this clonotype: One end of the junction does not line up with germline, which may come from a read error. The chain employs TRBV2 and TRBJ2-7, with a weak D call TRBD2 (6 bases). The germline gives CDR1 SNHLY, CDR2 FYNNEI. This CDR3 has 14 residues. In nucleotides, the CDR3 is TGTGCCAGCAGTGAAGATGGGAGGAGGGGCGAGCAGCACTTC. Amino acids: CASSEDGRRGEQHF. The whole variable domain, filled in from reference TRBV2 and TRBJ2-7, reads EPEVTQTPSHQVTQMGQEVILRCVPISNHLYFYWYRQILGQKVEFLVSFYNNEISEKSEIFDDQFSVERPDGSNFTLKIRSTKLEDSAMYFCASSEDGRRGEQHFGPGTRLTVT.

This rearrangement joins TRBV5-1 to TRBJ2-5, with TRBD2 matching 13 bases. The germline gives CDR1 SGHRS, CDR2 YFSETQ. Trimming removed 2 bases from V and 2 bases from J; junction bases left unmatched: 3. There are 16 residues in the CDR3. The CDR3 sequence: CASSFGLAGAQETQYF. The CDR3 nucleotides read TGCGCCAGCAGCTTCGGACTAGCGGGGGCTCAAGAGACCCAGTACTTC.

V is TRBV20-1 and J is TRBJ1-1; no clear D. CDR1 DFQATT and CDR2 SNEGSKA come from the germline V gene (reference sequence). This CDR3 region has 11 residues. Trimming took off 8 bases at V and 0 bases at J, with 7 bases between the two ends. The CDR3 DNA reads as TGCAGTTCGCATCTGAACACTGAAGCTTTCTTT. Protein: CSSHLNTEAFF.

CDR3 amino acids: CASSLQLTDTQYF. CDR3 sequence (DNA): TGTGCCAGCAGCTTGCAGCTCACAGATACGCAGTATTTT. The chain has TRBV7-9 and TRBJ2-3; D remains ambiguous. Trimming pared 3 bases from V and 2 bases from J, leaving 6 bases between. This CDR3 is 13 amino acids long. CDR1 is SEHNR and CDR2 is FQNEAQ in the germline V gene (reference sequence). Combining the CDR3 with reference TRBV7-9 and TRBJ2-3 gives the whole variable domain DTGVSQNPRHKITKRGQNVTFRCDPISEHNRLYWYRQTLGQGPEFLTYFQNEAQLEKSRLLSDRFSAERPKGSFSTLEIQRTEQGDSAMYLCASSLQLTDTQYFGPGTRLTVL.

The chain uses TRBV9 and TRBJ2-1, with a tentative D call TRBD2 (7 bases). V lost 3 bases and J 6 bases, leaving 13 bases between the germline ends. CDR1 is SGDLS, CDR2 YYNGEE, per germline. This CDR3 has 14 residues. The DNA of the CDR3 is TGTGCCAGCAGCGATGTCGGGGGGCGCAATGAGCAGTTCTTC. It encodes CASSDVGGRNEQFF.

This clonotype was counted between two and nine times. The junction departs from germline at one end; a sequencing error may be responsible. The V call is TRBV7-7, the J call TRBJ2-1; no clear D. In germline, CDR1 is SSHAT, CDR2 FNYEAQ (reference sequence). The CDR3 length is 13 residues. The CDR3 DNA reads TGTGCTAGCAGCTTAGTTAGTAGCAATGAGCAGTTCTTC. Its protein is CASSLVSSNEQFF.

This clonotype appeared many times. CDR3 sequence (DNA): TGTGCCAGCAGTGAGGACAGGGTTGCCACAGATACGCAGTATTTT. Its translation is CASSEDRVATDTQYF. The V gene is TRBV6-1, the J gene TRBJ2-3; 8 bases match TRBD1. The germline V gene has CDR1 MNHNS and CDR2 SASEGT. The CDR3 sequence is 15 residues long. The ends lost 3 bases at V and 2 bases at J; junction bases unmatched: 4.

This clonotype was seen ten or more times. Relative to the germline gene, one junction end is altered; a read error may explain this. The rearrangement links TRBV5-6 to TRBJ1-2; D possibly corresponds to TRBD1 (5 bases). This CDR3 contains 16 residues. Germline V CDR1 and CDR2: SGHDT, YYEEEE. The CDR3 nucleotides are TGTGCCAGCAGCCCCCCCCAGGGAGCACACCTCGTTTCGCGGGTCTTC. Residues: CASSPPQGAHLVSRVF.

The V gene is TRBV10-2, the J gene TRBJ2-1, with no clear D. CDR1 and CDR2 from the germline V gene are WSHSY and SAAADI. There are 17 residues in the CDR3. V dropped 0 bases and J dropped 6 bases, with 18 bases sitting between them. The CDR3 loop reads CASSESNWRSLRNEQFF. The CDR3 DNA reads TGCGCCAGCAGTGAGTCGAACTGGAGAAGCCTACGCAATGAGCAGTTCTTC.

The rearrangement uses TRBV2 and TRBJ1-2; possibly TRBD1 for D (5 bases). CDR1 and CDR2 (germline): SNHLY, FYNNEI. The CDR3 has 14 amino acids. Trimming removed 3 bases at V and 1 base at J, with 9 bases between. The CDR3 spells CASSDDSLNYGYTF. Here the CDR3 DNA reads TGTGCCAGCAGTGACGACAGCCTTAACTATGGCTACACCTTC.

Worth noting for this clonotype: The missing conserved phenylalanine or tryptophan at the end of this CDR3 makes a read error likely. The chain combines TRBV10-1 with TRBJ1-5, with TRBD1 matching 7 bases. The J segment lost 1 base and the V segment lost 1 base, leaving 1 base of the junction unmatched. The CDR3 has 15 residues. Germline CDR1 reads WNHNN; CDR2 reads SYGVQD (reference sequence). CDR3 loop: CASSEWGQSNQPQHS. CDR3 DNA sequence: TGCGCCAGCAGTGAGTGGGGACAGAGCAATCAGCCCCAGCATTCT.

This chain connects TRBV20-1 to TRBJ2-1; perhaps TRBD2 as D (5 bases). This CDR3 is built from 15 residues. Looked up from germline, CDR1 is DFQATT and CDR2 is SNEGSKA (reference sequence). V shed 1 base and J shed 7 bases, with 17 bases lying between them. The CDR3 is CSARGAGRTQNEQFF. CDR3 DNA sequence: TGCAGTGCTAGAGGGGCCGGACGGACTCAAAATGAGCAGTTCTTC.

This clonotype was observed at least ten times. The CDR3 is CASSWWGASTDYNEQFF. The DNA for the CDR3 is TGTGCCAGCAGTTGGTGGGGGGCCTCTACTGATTACAATGAGCAGTTCTTC. The V and J genes are TRBV6-1 and TRBJ2-1, with D possibly called TRBD1 or TRBD2 (6 bases each). V lost 5 bases and J 4 bases, leaving 21 bases between the germline ends. Germline-derived CDR1 and CDR2 are MNHNS and SASEGT. The CDR3 has 17 amino acids.

The chain couples TRBV2 to TRBJ1-5; 11 nucleotides match TRBD1. The CDR3 is 16 amino acids. J lost 3 bases, V lost 7 bases, and 8 bases had no gene match. Germline values: CDR1 SNHLY, CDR2 FYNNEI. The CDR3 nucleotides read TGTGCCAGCACCCAACGGACAGGGGGCTCCAATCAGCCCCAGCATTTT. This encodes CASTQRTGGSNQPQHF. Together with reference TRBV2 and TRBJ1-5, the CDR3 gives the full variable domain: EPEVTQTPSHQVTQMGQEVILRCVPISNHLYFYWYRQILGQKVEFLVSFYNNEISEKSEIFDDQFSVERPDGSNFTLKIRSTKLEDSAMYFCASTQRTGGSNQPQHFGDGTRLSIL.